This is a list of T cell receptor beta chains from one sample in a study of T-cell memory formation after mild COVID-19. TCRdb fed the 5' RACE reads into MiXCR, producing one record per CDR3 protein. The table includes around 300,000 distinct CDR3 sequences, about 20% detected once. The sample consisted of PBMCs or a T cell subset sorted from them (not recorded which). The receptor set was obtained from a young man who had mild COVID-19 (a few samples of this study predate the infection). Cell type and time point are not known. CDR3s include the opening cysteine and the closing phenylalanine or tryptophan. A D gene is named only where the DNA matches it firmly. Some rows have no size entry. The others give once, few or many, or a class for an expanded clone.

V gene	J gene	clone size	D gene	CDR3 DNA	CDR3 protein
TRBV9	TRBJ2-7	few	TRBD1	TGTGCCAGCAGCGCGGGGGACAGGGAAAGCTCATACGAGCAGTACTTC	CASSAGDRESSYEQYF
TRBV7-9	TRBJ1-2	NA	NA	TGTGCCAGCAGTCAAAGTTATTTACGCGGCTACACCTTC	CASSQSYLRGYTF
TRBV19	TRBJ2-7	NA	TRBD1	TGTGCCAGTTCCGCCACAGGGGGACCCTACGAGCAGTACTTC	CASSATGGPYEQYF
TRBV12-3/TRBV12-4	TRBJ2-4	many	TRBD2	TGTGCCAGCAGCATAACTAGCGGGGGGTACAAAAACATTCAGTACTTC	CASSITSGGYKNIQYF
TRBV4-3	TRBJ2-2	NA	NA	TGCGCCAGCAGCACAACGACCCCCGGGGAGCTGTTTTTT	CASSTTTPGELFF
TRBV6-2/TRBV6-3	TRBJ2-5	few	TRBD2	TGTGCCAGCAGTCAAGTGACTAGCGGGGGGGCGAGACCGAGGCGAGAGACCCAGTACTTC	CASSQVTSGGARPRRETQYF
TRBV5-1	TRBJ1-1	NA	NA	TGCGCCAGCAGTCGGGGAGCCGAGGTTGAAGCTTTCTTT	CASSRGAEVEAFF
TRBV7-6	TRBJ2-7	few	TRBD1	TGTGCCAGCAGCTTAACGGGACAGCCTGGCTACGAGCAGTACTTC	CASSLTGQPGYEQYF
TRBV4-2	TRBJ2-1	NA	NA	TGTGCCAGCAGCCCCCGACTGCACAATGAGCAGTTCTTC	CASSPRLHNEQFF
TRBV7-2	TRBJ2-3	NA	TRBD2	TGTGCCAGCAGCTTATCTCGGGACTACACAGATACGCAGTATTTT	CASSLSRDYTDTQYF
TRBV4-2	TRBJ2-3	NA	NA	TGTGCCAGCAGCCAGCCGGACTACTCAGATACGCAGTATTTT	CASSQPDYSDTQYF
TRBV6-1	TRBJ2-5	few	NA	TGTGCCAGCAGTGACCGGGGGTACGAGACCCAGTACTTC	CASSDRGYETQYF
TRBV7-2	TRBJ2-3	NA	NA	TGTGCCAGCAGCTCCCAGGGGCAGCCAGATACGCAGTATTTT	CASSSQGQPDTQYF
TRBV18	TRBJ2-6	few	NA	TGTGCCAGCTCACCGGCCATCTCTGGGGCCAACGTCCTGACTTTC	CASSPAISGANVLTF
TRBV12-3/TRBV12-4	TRBJ2-2	many	NA	TGTGCCAGTTCGAACACCGGGGAGCTGTTTTTT	CASSNTGELFF
TRBV4-1	TRBJ2-7	NA	NA	TGCGCCAGCAACAGACGCGAGGGCACATCCTACGAGCAGTACTTC	CASNRREGTSYEQYF
TRBV3-1	TRBJ1-5	NA	NA	TGTGCCAGCAGCCTAAATACAGGCAATCAGCCCCAGCATTTT	CASSLNTGNQPQHF
TRBV20-1	TRBJ2-1	NA	TRBD2	TGCAGTGCTAGCAGGGAGGGTGAGCAGTTCTTC	CSASREGEQFF
TRBV4-2	TRBJ1-5	NA	NA	TGTGCCAGCAGCCAAGAGCTTCTAGGGCTCAATCAGCCCCAGCATTTT	CASSQELLGLNQPQHF
TRBV5-1	TRBJ2-1	many	NA	TGCGCCAGCAGCGGGGGCCCTGGGGATGAGCAGTTCTTC	CASSGGPGDEQFF